This passage covers 27 T cell receptor beta chains from one sample sequenced in a study of blood T cell repertoires in COVID-19. The table came from immunoSEQ multiplex PCR; TCRdb's copy has only in-frame clones and leaves some out. Of about 150,000 clones listed, roughly 80% are singletons. The sequenced material came from peripheral blood. The source of these receptors is a man between 60 and 75 years old who had recovered from COVID-19.

This clone was detected only a few times. The gene calls are TRBV30 and TRBJ2-2; 11 bases align to TRBD1. Germline V gene sequence: CDR1 GTSNPN, CDR2 SVGIG (reference sequence). The J segment lost 5 bases and the V segment lost 2 bases, leaving 7 bases of the junction unmatched. The CDR3 runs 16 residues. The CDR3 coding sequence is TGTGCCTGGAGTTACAGGGGGACAGGGGGGACCGGGGAGCTGTTTTTT. This codes for CAWSYRGTGGTGELFF.

The sample holds one count of this clone. V and J are TRBV25-1 and TRBJ1-3, with D unclear. Germline V lookup: CDR1 MGHDK, CDR2 SYGVNS. The CDR3 consists of 14 residues. Deletions cut 1 base from V and 3 bases from J, with 7 bases between. The CDR3 sequence is CASSEWAGGNTIYF. The CDR3 nucleotides are TGTGCCAGCAGTGAATGGGCAGGTGGAAACACCATATATTTT.

The rearrangement uses TRBV28 and TRBJ1-2, with D uncertain. The CDR3 is 14 amino acids. The V end was cut by 7 bases, the J end by 2 bases, with 14 bases between. Germline values: CDR1 MDHEN, CDR2 SYDVKM. CDR3 protein: CASNRRAGNYGYTF. In DNA, the CDR3 is TGTGCCAGCAACCGCCGGGCGGGAAACTATGGCTACACCTTC.

The chain links TRBV19 to TRBJ2-1, with 10 bases identical to TRBD2. The CDR3 covers 13 residues. CDR1 LNHDA and CDR2 SQIVND come from the germline V gene (reference sequence). The DNA of the CDR3 is TGTGGAGCGGGGGGGCGGGCCTACAATGAGCAGTTCTTC. Amino acids: CGAGGRAYNEQFF.

This clone was seen a handful of times. CDR3 sequence (DNA): TGTGCCAGCAGTCCAAGGACAGCCGGAAACACTGAAGCTTTCTTT. Amino acid sequence: CASSPRTAGNTEAFF. The rearrangement uses TRBV2 and TRBJ1-1, with a possible D match to TRBD1 (6 bases). V was clipped by 5 bases and J by 2 bases, with 15 bases between them. This CDR3 is built from 15 residues. CDR1 is SNHLY and CDR2 is FYNNEI in the germline V gene.

This clone came up once. V and J are TRBV5-1 and TRBJ1-5, with TRBD1 matching over 8 bases. The CDR3 has 15 amino acids. The V gene end was trimmed by 3 bases and the J gene end by 7 bases; junction bases not matched to a gene: 9. Germline CDR1 reads SGHRS; CDR2 reads YFSETQ. The CDR3 loop reads CASSSTGGLNQPQHF. In DNA form, the CDR3 reads TGCGCCAGCAGCTCAACAGGGGGGCTTAACCAGCCCCAGCATTTT.

This clone was counted a single time. The chain uses TRBV4-2 and TRBJ1-3; the D is unclear. The germline CDR1 and CDR2 sequences are LGHNA and YNFKEQ. The germline V and J ends were trimmed by 0 bases and 1 base, with 7 bases remaining between them. CDR3 length: 15 amino acids. CDR3 sequence (DNA): TGTGCCAGCAGCCAAGATGCGGGATCTGGAAACACCATATATTTT. Amino acids: CASSQDAGSGNTIYF.

This rearrangement joins TRBV10-3 to TRBJ1-2; 10 bases are shared with TRBD1. The germline gives CDR1 ENHRY, CDR2 SYGVKD. V dropped 2 bases and J dropped 8; count of bases not matched to a gene: 14. The CDR3 spans 17 residues. The CDR3 reads CAISEAVRDRGSGGYTF. CDR3 DNA sequence: TGTGCCATCAGTGAGGCCGTCCGGGACAGGGGATCGGGCGGCTACACCTTC.

The CDR3 DNA follows: TGTGCCAGCTTGGGGGGGGCGTCCTACGAGCAGTACTTC. Its protein product is CASLGGASYEQYF. This rearrangement joins TRBV28 to TRBJ2-7, with a possible D match to TRBD2 (7 bases). CDR1 is MDHEN, CDR2 SYDVKM, per germline. CDR3 size: 13 residues. The ends were cut back, 8 bases at V and 1 base at J, with 12 bases in the middle.

V usage is TRBV6-5 and J usage is TRBJ2-7; TRBD1 matches at 10 bases. Unmatched junction bases numbered 10, after V lost 8 bases and J lost 6 bases. The CDR3 has 14 amino acids. Germline loops: CDR1 MNHEY, CDR2 SVGAGI. In DNA, the CDR3 is TGTGCCAGCCGGGATGGGACAGGGGCCGCCGAGCAGTACTTC. This translates into CASRDGTGAAEQYF.

The rearrangement uses TRBV7-9 and TRBJ2-6; D possibly corresponds to TRBD2 (6 bases). CDR1 SEHNR and CDR2 FQNEAQ come from the germline V gene (reference sequence). The CDR3 length is 15 residues. V lost 3 bases, J lost 2 bases, and 8 bases lay in between. CDR3 sequence: CASSLGGAGANVLTF. CDR3 in DNA: TGTGCCAGCAGCTTGGGGGGTGCTGGGGCCAACGTCCTGACTTTC.

The chain is built from TRBV3-1 (or the pseudogene TRBV3-2) and TRBJ2-7; 7 bases match TRBD1. The CDR3 length is 16 residues. Germline assignment: CDR1 LGHDT and CDR2 YNNKEL (reference sequence). V lost 6 bases and J lost 2; bases outside the gene matches: 13. CDR3 protein: CASSPKGQRLTYEQYF. CDR3 in DNA: TGTGCCAGCAGTCCCAAGGGACAGAGGCTAACCTACGAGCAGTACTTC.

The J gene is TRBJ2-7, the V gene TRBV5-1; 8 bases fit TRBD1. CDR3 length: 14 amino acids. Germline V lookup: CDR1 SGHRS, CDR2 YFSETQ. The V gene end was trimmed by 6 bases and the J gene end by 2 bases; junction bases not matched to a gene: 7. The chain's CDR3 is CASTLRQGPYEQYF. The CDR3, as DNA: TGCGCCAGCACCCTTCGACAGGGGCCCTACGAGCAGTACTTC. The full variable domain, its missing parts supplied by reference TRBV5-1 and TRBJ2-7, is KAGVTQTPRYLIKTRGQQVTLSCSPISGHRSVSWYQQTPGQGLQFLFEYFSETQRNKGNFPGRFSGRQFSNSRSEMNVSTLELGDSALYLCASTLRQGPYEQYFGPGTRLTVT.

This chain uses TRBV29-1 with TRBJ1-2; perhaps TRBD1 as D (5 bases). V was trimmed by 7 bases and J by 4 bases, leaving 13 bases between them. Looked up from germline, CDR1 is SQVTM and CDR2 is ANQGSEA. The CDR3 contains 12 residues. The CDR3 loop is CSAERGFYGYTF. The CDR3 DNA follows: TGCAGCGCAGAACGGGGGTTCTATGGCTACACCTTC.

The rearrangement joins TRBV5-4 to TRBJ2-2; 12 bases line up with TRBD2. This CDR3 region has 15 residues. From germline, CDR1 is SGHNT and CDR2 YYREEE (reference sequence). V was clipped by 4 bases and J by 8 bases; unmatched bases: 6. DNA for the CDR3: TGTGCCAGCAGCCAGGCCGGACTAGCGGGGGGGGAGCTGTTTTTT. Translation: CASSQAGLAGGELFF. Full variable domain (remainder filled in from reference TRBV5-4 and TRBJ2-2): ETGVTQSPTHLIKTRGQQVTLRCSSQSGHNTVSWYQQALGQGPQFIFQYYREEENGRGNFPPRFSGLQFPNYSSELNVNALELDDSALYLCASSQAGLAGGELFFGEGSRLTVL.

The J gene is TRBJ1-4, the V gene TRBV25-1; 8 positions agree with TRBD1. The germline CDR1 and CDR2 sequences are MGHDK and SYGVNS. The CDR3 contains 16 residues. The trim removed 5 bases at V and 0 bases at J, leaving 5 bases unmatched. The CDR3 here is CASSPPQGATNEKLFF. The CDR3 DNA sequence: TGTGCCAGCAGTCCACCACAGGGGGCAACTAATGAAAAACTGTTTTTT.

The rearrangement uses TRBV6-2 or TRBV6-3 and TRBJ1-5, with unresolved D. The CDR3 totals 15 residues. The V gene's germline CDR1 is MNHEY and CDR2 SVGEGT. The V and J ends lost 2 bases and 3 bases respectively, with 11 bases between them. For the CDR3, the DNA is TGTGCCAGCAGTTACGGAGGACTGCCCAATCAGCCCCAGCATTTT. Protein: CASSYGGLPNQPQHF.

V usage is TRBV6-2 or TRBV6-3 and J usage is TRBJ2-5; D not resolved. The CDR3 covers 14 residues. V shed 2 bases and J shed 4 bases, with 11 bases lying between them. CDR1 and CDR2 (germline): MNHEY, SVGEGT. The CDR3 spells CASSYSGGRETQYF. As DNA, the CDR3 is TGTGCCAGCAGTTACAGTGGCGGTCGAGAGACCCAGTACTTC.

The rearrangement joins TRBV11-2 to TRBJ1-1; maybe TRBD1 (6 bases). CDR1 and CDR2 (germline): SGHAT, FQNNGV. This CDR3 has 15 amino acids. V was pared by 0 bases and J by 1 base, with 9 bases between. This chain's CDR3 is CASSLEGGANTEAFF. Here the CDR3 DNA reads TGTGCCAGCAGCTTAGAGGGGGGGGCGAACACTGAAGCTTTCTTT.

In this sample, this clone turned up a few times. The chain employs TRBV7-9 and TRBJ2-7; no clear D. The CDR3 has 14 residues. Germline values: CDR1 SEHNR, CDR2 FQNEAQ (reference sequence). The V end lost 1 base, the J end lost 2 bases, and 9 bases lay between the germline ends. The CDR3 protein is CASSLDVGAYEQYF. The CDR3 DNA follows: TGTGCCAGCAGCTTAGATGTCGGAGCCTACGAGCAGTACTTC.

This sequence joins TRBV2 and TRBJ1-4, with 8 positions matching TRBD1. Germline trimming cut 2 bases from V and 11 bases from J; bases unmatched to any gene: 16. This CDR3 spans 17 amino acids. Germline loops: CDR1 SNHLY, CDR2 FYNNEI. In DNA form, the CDR3 reads TGTGCCAGCAGTGAACCAGGTCGAGGCAGGGGGCGAATTAAACTGTTTTTT. Protein: CASSEPGRGRGRIKLFF.

The rearrangement joins TRBV29-1 to TRBJ2-5, with D hard to call. The V end lost 1 base, the J end lost 1 base, and 7 bases lay between the germline ends. Per the germline V gene, CDR1 is SQVTM and CDR2 is ANQGSEA. The CDR3 is 13 amino acids. Here the CDR3 reads CSVEAAGQETQYF. The CDR3 bases are TGCAGCGTTGAAGCGGCAGGCCAAGAGACCCAGTACTTC.

The chain joins TRBV28 to TRBJ1-2; D uncertain. CDR1 and CDR2 (germline): MDHEN, SYDVKM. The CDR3 runs to 14 residues. Between the trimmed V and J ends, which lost 1 base and 4 bases, there was a span of 10 bases. As DNA, the CDR3 is TGTGCCAGCAGTTTATCGATCAAGCCCTATGGCTACACCTTC. Translation: CASSLSIKPYGYTF.

This clone has just one count. This chain uses TRBV19 with TRBJ2-3, with TRBD2 identical over 10 bases. CDR1 and CDR2 from the germline V gene are LNHDA and SQIVND (reference sequence). CDR3 size: 18 residues. Trimming at V came to 4 bases and at J to 4 bases, leaving 14 bases not matched to a gene. CDR3 nucleotide sequence: TGTGCCAGTAGTACCCTCCCCGCCGGAGCGGGAGGGTCAGATACGCAGTATTTT. It translates to CASSTLPAGAGGSDTQYF.

J is TRBJ2-2 and V is TRBV9, with D possibly matching TRBD1 (5 bases). The CDR3 is 16 residues long. Germline V lookup: CDR1 SGDLS, CDR2 YYNGEE. V was clipped by 0 bases and J by 6 bases, with 15 bases between them. CDR3 sequence (DNA): TGTGCCAGCAGCGTAGCAGGTGACAGTCGGGCCGGGGAGCTGTTTTTT. Translated: CASSVAGDSRAGELFF.

This clone was observed a handful of times. The V call is TRBV5-1, the J call TRBJ1-2, with D possibly matching TRBD1 (6 bases). The CDR3 is 14 amino acids. Per germline, CDR1 SGHRS and CDR2 YFSETQ. Trimming removed 4 bases from V and 8 bases from J, with 18 bases in between. The CDR3 nucleotides read TGCGCCAGCAGCACTGGACAGCCCATGGGCGGCTACACCTTC. Protein sequence: CASSTGQPMGGYTF.

The CDR3 protein is CASSLYNPPYEQYF. DNA of the CDR3: TGTGCCAGCAGTTTATACAACCCACCATACGAGCAGTACTTC. J is TRBJ2-7 and V is TRBV7-9; D not resolved. V gave up 6 bases and J gave up 4 bases, with 16 bases separating them. This CDR3 region has 14 residues. From germline, CDR1 is SEHNR and CDR2 FQNEAQ (reference sequence).